This entry lists 10 T cell receptor beta chains sequenced from one sample in a study of memory CD4+ T cells and cytomegalovirus serostatus. Single viable CD3+CD4+CD8-CD45RO+ cells were sorted as the memory CD4+ T cells. Using immunoSEQ multiplex PCR, the repertoire was profiled, and TCRdb retains in-frame clones only, with some absent. The table includes about 29,000 clones, 70% to 80% detected once. The specimen sequenced was memory CD4+ T cells from blood. The receptors originated from an adult in good health and CMV-seronegative.

The gene calls are TRBV5-1 and TRBJ1-2; possible D gene TRBD1, 5 bases. The CDR3 has 13 residues. Germline V CDR1 and CDR2: SGHRS, YFSETQ. The V and J ends lost 4 bases and 5 bases respectively, with 12 bases between them. CDR3 sequence: CASSPGTVYGYTF. CDR3 nucleotide sequence: TGCGCCAGCAGCCCAGGGACGGTATATGGCTACACCTTC.

This clone was seen more than once but under ten times. The V and J genes are TRBV30 and TRBJ1-5; D may be TRBD1 (6 bases). V lost 0 bases and J 4 bases, leaving 13 bases between the germline ends. The length of the CDR3 is 15 residues. The germline V gene encodes CDR1 GTSNPN and CDR2 SVGIG (reference sequence). The CDR3 is CAWSVRPGVNQPQHF. CDR3 nucleotides: TGTGCCTGGAGTGTACGGCCAGGGGTTAATCAGCCCCAGCATTTT.

The chain carries TRBV7-2 and TRBJ2-1; TRBD2 matches at 9 bases. This CDR3 has 17 amino acids. Unmatched junction bases numbered 7, after V lost 2 bases and J lost 2 bases. CDR1 and CDR2 from the germline V gene are SGHTA and FQGNSA. Here the CDR3 reads CASSLQAGGPPYNEQFF. As DNA, the CDR3 is TGTGCCAGCAGCTTACAAGCGGGGGGCCCCCCCTACAATGAGCAGTTCTTC.

The V gene is TRBV6-1, the J gene TRBJ1-3; D is possibly TRBD1 (6 bases). The V end lost 3 bases, the J end lost 4 bases, and 13 bases lay between the germline ends. CDR1 and CDR2 from the germline V gene are MNHNS and SASEGT. This CDR3 comprises 15 residues. Written as DNA, the CDR3 is TGTGCCAGCAGTGAGGCAGGGGTTACAGGAAACACCATATATTTT. Translation: CASSEAGVTGNTIYF.

J is TRBJ1-5 and V is TRBV2; 7 bases are a match to TRBD1. The V gene end was trimmed by 6 bases and the J gene end by 3 bases; junction bases not matched to a gene: 8. Germline-derived CDR1 and CDR2 are SNHLY and FYNNEI. The CDR3 has 15 amino acids. The CDR3 region is CASSWTGGNNQPQHF. DNA for the CDR3: TGTGCCAGCAGCTGGACAGGTGGAAACAATCAGCCCCAGCATTTT.

This sequence joins TRBV6-6 and TRBJ1-1, with D hard to call. This CDR3 comprises 13 residues. Germline CDR1 is MNHNY and CDR2 is SVGAGI (reference sequence). V was trimmed by 2 bases and J by 2 bases, leaving 6 bases between them. CDR3 protein: CASSYGENTEAFF. The DNA of the CDR3 is TGTGCCAGCAGTTACGGGGAAAACACTGAAGCTTTCTTT.

This chain joins TRBV4-2 and TRBJ1-1; D gene uncertain. CDR1 and CDR2 (germline): LGHNA, YNFKEQ. CDR3 length: 16 residues. V lost 0 bases and J 0 bases, leaving 11 bases between the germline ends. The CDR3 loop is CASSQDWQNMNTEAFF. CDR3 bases: TGTGCCAGCAGCCAAGATTGGCAGAATATGAACACTGAAGCTTTCTTT.

V usage is TRBV6-6 and J usage is TRBJ2-3; no clear D. The CDR3 is 15 amino acids. Germline V gives CDR1 MNHNY, CDR2 SVGAGI (reference sequence). The ends were cut back, 2 bases at V and 2 bases at J, with 11 bases in the middle. CDR3 nucleotides: TGTGCCAGCAGTTACCCTCCGCCGTACACAGATACGCAGTATTTT. Its protein is CASSYPPPYTDTQYF.

This clone was counted once. The V and J genes are TRBV28 and TRBJ1-6; D unclear. Germline V gene lookup returns CDR1 MDHEN and CDR2 SYDVKM. Trimming took off 3 bases at V and 15 bases at J, with 9 bases between the two ends. This CDR3 has 11 residues. The CDR3 loop is CASSFEQILHF. Here the CDR3 DNA reads TGTGCCAGCAGTTTCGAACAGATCCTCCACTTT.

The rearrangement uses TRBV4-2 and TRBJ2-3; D might be TRBD1 or TRBD2, each matching 5 bases. The CDR3 contains 17 residues. Trimming removed 0 bases from V and 2 bases from J, with 15 bases in between. In germline, CDR1 is LGHNA, CDR2 YNFKEQ. The CDR3 DNA reads TGTGCCAGCAGCCAAGATAGGGACCGGAGCCTCACAGATACGCAGTATTTT. The encoded protein is CASSQDRDRSLTDTQYF.